This T cell receptor (beta chain) was sequenced for a study of blood T cell repertoires in COVID-19. Whole-study context: Acute-phase and convalescent COVID-19 samples originated in the United States, Italy and Spain. Sample material is recorded as cDNA or gDNA derived from T cells, B-cell-depleted T cells, or PBMCs.

Generated by immunoSEQ multiplex PCR, the TCRdb table keeps only in-frame clones and is missing some. The top ten clones hold about an eighth of a sample with 200,000 to 250,000 clones, 70% to 90% of them seen once. This CDR3 comprises 15 residues. The germline gives CDR1 LGHNT, CDR2 FRNRAP. V lost 8 bases to trimming and J lost 0 bases; unmatched junction nucleotides: 9. Sequencing was performed on peripheral blood. V usage is TRBV12-5 and J usage is TRBJ1-2, with TRBD1 identical over 7 bases. The sequence was obtained from a woman between 18 and 29 years old who had recovered from COVID-19. As DNA, the CDR3 is TGTGCTAGTCGGGACAGCGCCGTACCTAACTATGGCTACACCTTC. Its protein is CASRDSAVPNYGYTF.